What follows are 15 T cell receptor beta chains derived from one specimen sequenced in a study of T-cell reconstitution after alpha-beta-depleted transplantation in children. Molecular barcoding with unique molecular identifiers was used for the TCRbeta library. Via MiXCR, TCRdb re-called the PCR reads, giving one row per CDR3 protein. This sample carries around 76,000 distinct CDR3 sequences, approximately 18% of them seen once, and the ten largest clones take roughly half. The sequencing used PBMCs, mostly from graft donor cells, collected 360 days after TCRalphabeta/CD19-depleted stem cell transplant. The receptors shown here come from a male patient under 10 years old who had a stem cell transplant for acute lymphoblastic leukemia, so the T cells may come from the graft donor.

This clonotype was seen ten or more times. The V gene is TRBV5-1, the J gene TRBJ2-5, with 10 bases identical to TRBD2. The V gene end was trimmed by 3 bases and the J gene end by 5 bases; junction bases not matched to a gene: 7. The CDR3 is 15 amino acids. From germline, CDR1 is SGHRS and CDR2 YFSETQ. The CDR3 here is CASSSQREGRETQYF. Written as DNA, the CDR3 is TGCGCCAGCAGCTCTCAGCGGGAGGGCCGGGAGACCCAGTACTTC.

The chain joins TRBV5-1 to TRBJ1-1; a weak D match, TRBD1 (5 bases). CDR1 is SGHRS, CDR2 YFSETQ, per germline. V was clipped by 0 bases and J by 6 bases, with 18 bases between them. CDR3 length equals 16 residues. For the CDR3, the DNA is TGCGCCAGCAGCTTGGTGGCAGGGTTATGGGAGGCTGAAGCTTTCTTT. This sequence encodes CASSLVAGLWEAEAFF.

At least ten counts were recorded for this clonotype. The gene calls are TRBV10-3 and TRBJ2-2; TRBD2 agrees at 7 bases. Germline V lookup: CDR1 ENHRY, CDR2 SYGVKD. The CDR3 loop spans 15 amino acids. After removal of 4 bases from V and 0 bases from J, the junction contained 2 bases not matched to a gene. CDR3 in DNA: TGTGCCATCAGTGCCGGGACTACGAACACCGGGGAGCTGTTTTTT. This translates into CAISAGTTNTGELFF.

This chain uses TRBV28 with TRBJ2-7, with a possible D match to TRBD2 (5 bases). The V end was cut by 0 bases, the J end by 3 bases, with 18 bases between. There are 17 residues in the CDR3. From germline, CDR1 is MDHEN and CDR2 SYDVKM. The CDR3 DNA reads as TGTGCCAGCAGTTTATGGGTCCCGAAACGCGGGCGCTACGAGCAGTACTTC. This codes for CASSLWVPKRGRYEQYF. Supplemented by reference TRBV28 and TRBJ2-7, the full variable domain reads DVKVTQSSRYLVKRTGEKVFLECVQDMDHENMFWYRQDPGLGLRLIYFSYDVKMKEKGDIPEGYSVSREKKERFSLILESASTNQTSMYLCASSLWVPKRGRYEQYFGPGTRLTVT.

This clonotype appeared a few times. The rearrangement joins TRBV10-3 to TRBJ2-5; tentative D call: TRBD1 (5 bases). V was shortened by 2 bases and J by 4 bases, with 11 bases between the two germline ends. The CDR3 loop spans 14 amino acids. CDR1 ENHRY and CDR2 SYGVKD come from the germline V gene. The CDR3 nucleotides are TGTGCCATCAGTGAGGGCAGGGTGAGAGAGACCCAGTACTTC. Translation: CAISEGRVRETQYF.

There are a few counts of this clonotype. The chain links TRBV5-6 to TRBJ2-3; D is uncertain. Trimming took 4 bases from V and 0 from J, leaving 9 bases between them. This CDR3 is built from 14 residues. CDR1 and CDR2 from the germline V gene are SGHDT and YYEEEE. CDR3 sequence: CASSVGFSTDTQYF. CDR3 sequence (DNA): TGTGCCAGCAGCGTCGGATTTAGCACAGATACGCAGTATTTT.

The chain combines TRBV10-3 with TRBJ2-3; the D gene is possibly TRBD2 (6 bases). The CDR3 contains 16 residues. The germline V gene has CDR1 ENHRY and CDR2 SYGVKD. Trimming removed 4 bases from V and 2 bases from J, with 16 bases in between. CDR3 amino acids: CAISVSSVPVTDTQYF. As DNA, the CDR3 is TGTGCCATCAGTGTTTCTAGCGTCCCCGTCACAGATACGCAGTATTTT.

The chain carries TRBV20-1 and TRBJ2-1; D gene uncertain. Germline-derived CDR1 and CDR2 are DFQATT and SNEGSKA (reference sequence). V lost 6 bases and J lost 4, with 7 bases in between. The CDR3 is 11 amino acids. CDR3 nucleotides: TGCAGTGCCAAAACATACAATGAGCAGTTCTTC. Translating gives CSAKTYNEQFF.

The table lists this clonotype with a few counts. This chain uses TRBV6-2 or TRBV6-3 with TRBJ2-1; tentatively, D is TRBD1 (6 bases). Germline V CDR1 and CDR2: MNHEY, SVGEGT. CDR3 length equals 13 residues. V lost 11 bases, J lost 9 bases, and 20 bases lay in between. The CDR3 sequence is CAGGHGGFTEQFF. For the CDR3, the DNA is TGTGCCGGGGGCCATGGGGGTTTCACTGAGCAGTTCTTC.

The rearrangement uses TRBV25-1 and TRBJ1-2; D call uncertain. V was clipped by 2 bases and J by 7 bases, with 11 bases between them. Per germline, CDR1 MGHDK and CDR2 SYGVNS. This CDR3 is 13 amino acids long. The chain's CDR3 is CASSELRSLGYTF. The CDR3 region has the DNA TGTGCCAGCAGTGAACTTCGGTCGCTTGGCTACACCTTC.

Only a few counts were recorded for this clonotype. The chain employs TRBV12-3 or TRBV12-4 and TRBJ2-3; D is possibly TRBD1 (6 bases). The CDR3 consists of 15 residues. The V end lost 1 base, the J end lost 2 bases, and 10 bases lay between the germline ends. CDR3 bases: TGTGCCAGCAGTTTAGGAGGGGGAGCCACAGATACGCAGTATTTT. This codes for CASSLGGGATDTQYF.

In this sample, this clonotype turned up many times. J is TRBJ2-2 and V is TRBV7-2, with 8 positions matching TRBD1. The CDR3 runs to 14 residues. The trim removed 5 bases at V and 7 bases at J, leaving 6 bases unmatched. Looked up from germline, CDR1 is SGHTA and CDR2 is FQGNSA. DNA of the CDR3: TGTGCCAGCAGCAGCAGGGGGCAAGTCGGGGAGCTGTTTTTT. This codes for CASSSRGQVGELFF.

This clonotype was detected many times. The J gene is TRBJ2-1, the V gene TRBV7-9; tentative D call: TRBD1 (6 bases). This CDR3 is 15 amino acids long. Germline values: CDR1 SEHNR, CDR2 FQNEAQ (reference sequence). V shed 5 bases and J shed 4 bases, with 15 bases lying between them. The CDR3 nucleotides read TGTGCCAGCAGCCACTTTTTCAGGGGTTACAATGAGCAGTTCTTC. Residues: CASSHFFRGYNEQFF.

The V and J genes are TRBV10-3 and TRBJ2-1, with TRBD2 matching over 7 bases. The CDR3 contains 15 residues. CDR1 ENHRY and CDR2 SYGVKD come from the germline V gene. With 5 bases clipped from V and 0 bases from J, the junction kept 4 bases outside the gene matches. The CDR3 DNA reads TGTGCCATCAGTCCTAGCGGTAGCTCCTACAATGAGCAGTTCTTC. Its protein is CAISPSGSSYNEQFF.

The CDR3 sequence: CASSLARQGSTQETQYF. CDR3 DNA sequence: TGCGCCAGCAGCTTGGCTCGACAGGGGAGTACGCAAGAGACCCAGTACTTC. The chain links TRBV5-1 to TRBJ2-5; 8 bases fit TRBD1. This CDR3 is 17 amino acids long. Germline-derived CDR1 and CDR2 are SGHRS and YFSETQ. Germline trimming cut 0 bases from V and 2 bases from J; bases unmatched to any gene: 9.